This TCR beta chain comes out of a study of human T cells and chemical hapten exposure. Time point of the sample: patch test 2, 6 weeks after DPC sensitization. Indicated treatment: therapeutic diphenylcyclopropenone sensitization with weekly scalp DPC. TCRdb reprocessed the RACE reads via MiXCR and lists one record per CDR3 protein. The table lists some 54,000 distinct CDR3 sequences, less than 10% of them singletons. V trimming: 6 bases; J trimming: 7 bases; junction bases outside the gene matches: 4. The germline V gene has CDR1 LGHNA and CDR2 YNFKEQ. This CDR3 has 14 residues. The rearrangement links TRBV4-2 to TRBJ1-6, with TRBD1 matching 9 bases. Sequenced material: whole blood, taken in connection with sensitization to the hapten diphenylcyclopropenone (DPC). The TCR originated in a woman in her fifties or sixties with alopecia areata. Some clones in this sample may be carry-over from other donors' samples. CDR3 bases: TGTGCCAGCAGGCGGACAGGGGAAAATTCACCCCTCCACTTT. Residues: CASRRTGENSPLHF.